This is a list of T cell receptor beta chains from one sample in a study of blood T cells in healthy people across ages. TCRdb used MiXCR to reprocess the 5' RACE reads, holding one entry per CDR3 protein. The profile shows some 1.1 million distinct CDR3 sequences, roughly two fifths of them singletons. Specimen: blood. The receptors here all came from a man aged 18 to 29 in good health. Each CDR3 is given with its conserved first and last residue. A D gene is named only where the DNA matches it firmly. Size tells how often a clone was seen (once, few, many) or the class of an expanded clone, and some rows leave it out.

J gene | V gene | D gene | clone size | CDR3 protein | CDR3 DNA
TRBJ2-1 | TRBV6-2/TRBV6-3 | NA | NA | CASSSFRGAEQFF | TGTGCCAGCAGTTCTTTCAGGGGTGCTGAGCAGTTCTTC
TRBJ1-1 | TRBV25-1 | NA | NA | CASSEAGKENTEAFF | TGTGCCAGCAGTGAGGCGGGGAAGGAGAACACTGAAGCTTTCTTT
TRBJ2-1 | TRBV9 | NA | NA | CASGPSSSYNEQFF | TGTGCCAGCGGGCCAAGTAGCTCCTACAATGAGCAGTTCTTC
TRBJ2-3 | TRBV5-6 | NA | NA | CASSPLGLASDTQYF | TGTGCCAGCAGCCCCCTAGGCCTAGCCTCAGATACGCAGTATTTT
TRBJ2-1 | TRBV9 | NA | NA | CASSPGPTGEQFF | TGTGCCAGCAGCCCTGGACCAACGGGTGAGCAGTTCTTC
TRBJ2-3 | TRBV5-1 | TRBD1 | few | CASSQGQVSTDTQYF | TGCGCCAGCAGCCAGGGACAGGTTAGCACAGATACGCAGTATTTT
TRBJ2-3 | TRBV25-1 | TRBD2 | NA | CASSDLAGAVPPTDTQYF | TGTGCCAGCAGTGATCTAGCGGGGGCCGTTCCTCCCACAGATACGCAGTATTTT
TRBJ2-7 | TRBV7-2 | TRBD1 | NA | CASSSEGTGGFQFYEQYF | TGTGCCAGCAGCTCAGAGGGGACAGGGGGCTTTCAGTTCTACGAGCAGTACTTC
TRBJ2-3 | TRBV7-2 | NA | few | CASSVGPTDTQYF | TGTGCCAGCAGCGTAGGCCCCACAGATACGCAGTATTTT
TRBJ1-5 | TRBV29-1 | NA | many | CSVQEGNPYSNQPQHF | TGCAGCGTTCAGGAGGGGAATCCTTATAGCAATCAGCCCCAGCATTTT
TRBJ1-5 | TRBV20-1 | NA | NA | CSARSGEGQQPQHF | TGCAGTGCTAGGTCTGGGGAGGGCCAACAGCCCCAGCATTTT
TRBJ1-2 | TRBV7-9 | NA | NA | CASSLGPSGWYGYTF | TGTGCCAGCAGCTTAGGCCCGTCAGGGTGGTATGGCTACACCTTC
TRBJ2-1 | TRBV7-9 | TRBD1 | NA | CASSLGQGESYEQFF | TGTGCCAGCAGCCTGGGACAGGGGGAGTCGTATGAGCAGTTCTTC
TRBJ1-4 | TRBV12-3/TRBV12-4 | NA | NA | CASGRQLDEKLFF | TGTGCCAGCGGGAGACAGCTAGATGAAAAACTGTTTTTT
TRBJ2-1 | TRBV5-1 | TRBD2 | few | CASSRRTSGGDEQFF | TGCGCCAGCAGCAGACGGACTAGCGGGGGAGATGAGCAGTTCTTC
TRBJ2-7 | TRBV10-2 | TRBD2 | NA | CASSESRTSGGYEQYF | TGCGCCAGCAGTGAGAGTCGGACTAGCGGGGGCTACGAGCAGTACTTC
TRBJ2-5 | TRBV21-1 | NA | once | CVSSVGGSQYQETQYF | TGTGTCAGCAGCGTGGGCGGGAGCCAATACCAAGAGACCCAGTACTTC
TRBJ1-2 | TRBV6-1 | TRBD1 | NA | CASSPWTGYGYTF | TGTGCCAGCAGCCCTTGGACAGGGTATGGCTACACCTTC
TRBJ1-5 | TRBV20-1 | NA | NA | CSATRPGGNQPQHF | TGCAGTGCCACCAGACCCGGGGGCAATCAGCCCCAGCATTTT
TRBJ2-7 | TRBV5-1 | NA | NA | CASRYASGEQYF | TGCGCCAGCAGATACGCCTCAGGCGAGCAGTACTTC
TRBJ1-1 | TRBV12-3/TRBV12-4 | NA | once | CASSSPGQYNEAFF | TGTGCCAGCAGTTCCCCCGGACAGTATAATGAGGCTTTCTTT
TRBJ2-1 | TRBV20-1 | NA | once | CSTTRGYRGNEQFF | TGCAGCACAACGAGGGGCTATCGGGGCAATGAGCAGTTCTTC